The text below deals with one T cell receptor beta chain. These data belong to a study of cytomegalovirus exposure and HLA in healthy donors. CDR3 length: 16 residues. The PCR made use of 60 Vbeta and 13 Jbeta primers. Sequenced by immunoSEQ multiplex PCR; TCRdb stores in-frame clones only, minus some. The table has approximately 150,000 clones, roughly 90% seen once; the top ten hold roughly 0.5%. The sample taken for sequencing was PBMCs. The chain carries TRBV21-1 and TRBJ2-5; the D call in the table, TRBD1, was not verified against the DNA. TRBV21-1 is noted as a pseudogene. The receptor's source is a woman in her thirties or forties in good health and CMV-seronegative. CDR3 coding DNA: TGTGCCAGCAGCAAAGGTCGAACAGTAGACCAAGAGACCCAGTACTTC. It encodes CASSKGRTVDQETQYF.